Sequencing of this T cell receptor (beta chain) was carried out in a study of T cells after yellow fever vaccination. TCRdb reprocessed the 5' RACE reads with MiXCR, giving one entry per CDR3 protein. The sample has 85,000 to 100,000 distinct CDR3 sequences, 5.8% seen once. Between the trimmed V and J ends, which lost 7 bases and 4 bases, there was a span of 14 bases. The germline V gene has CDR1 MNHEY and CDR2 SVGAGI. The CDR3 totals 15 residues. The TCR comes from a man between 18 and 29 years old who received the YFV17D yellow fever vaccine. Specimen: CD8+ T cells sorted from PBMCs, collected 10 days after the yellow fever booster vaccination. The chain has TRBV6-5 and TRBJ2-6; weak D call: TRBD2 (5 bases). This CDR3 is CASIGSDSGANVLTF. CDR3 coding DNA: TGTGCCAGCATAGGTTCGGACTCCGGGGCCAACGTCCTGACTTTC.